This record looks at one TCR beta chain sequence and its context. This sample stems from a study of blood T cell repertoires in COVID-19. For the study at large: The cDNA or gDNA used as material had been derived from T cells, B-cell-depleted T cells, or PBMCs.

Germline CDR1 reads SGHTA; CDR2 reads FQGNSA. This CDR3 region has 15 residues. The J segment lost 5 bases and the V segment lost 0 bases, leaving 1 base of the junction unmatched. Authors' methods: Scientists estimated how many nucleated cells there were by amplifying reference gene primers. TCRdb keeps only in-frame clones here, not all; method: immunoSEQ multiplex PCR. The DNA gave D and trimming, while V, J and clone size come from that table. The sample comprises roughly 87,000 clones, 89% of which are singletons, and approximately 5.2% rests with the top ten. The specimen was peripheral blood. The clonotype was recovered from a woman aged 80 or older with active COVID-19. The rearrangement links TRBV7-2 to TRBJ2-3, with 11 bases that match TRBD1. This CDR3 is CASSLAGTGGDTQYF. The CDR3 nucleotides are TGTGCCAGCAGCTTAGCGGGGACAGGGGGAGATACGCAGTATTTT. The entire variable domain, with the rest obtained from reference TRBV7-2 and TRBJ2-3, is as follows: GAGVSQSPSNKVTEKGKDVELRCDPISGHTALYWYRQSLGQGLEFLIYFQGNSAPDKSGLPSDRFSAERTGGSVSTLTIQRTQQEDSAVYLCASSLAGTGGDTQYFGPGTRLTVL.